These 13 T cell receptor beta chains originate from one sample sequenced in a study of cytomegalovirus exposure and HLA in healthy donors. Primers included in the PCR were 60 Vbeta and 13 Jbeta primers. The table came from immunoSEQ multiplex PCR; TCRdb's copy has only in-frame clones and leaves some out. The table lists approximately 100,000 clones, roughly 81% of them singletons. Sample: PBMCs. These receptors were obtained from a man in his forties in good health and CMV-seronegative.

This clone is a singleton in its sample. The chain recombines TRBV6-5 with TRBJ1-5; D is unclear. CDR3 length: 14 amino acids. Trimming removed 6 bases at V and 6 bases at J, with 15 bases between. Germline V gives CDR1 MNHEY, CDR2 SVGAGI. The CDR3 DNA sequence: TGTGCCAGCAGCCTCGACTGGGCGGGTCAGCCCCAGCATTTT. This codes for CASSLDWAGQPQHF.

The chain has TRBV5-4 and TRBJ2-7; perhaps TRBD1 as D (5 bases). Trimming removed 1 base at V and 3 bases at J, with 14 bases between. The germline gives CDR1 SGHNT, CDR2 YYREEE (reference sequence). The CDR3 has 15 residues. The CDR3 spells CASSLSRDSFYEQYF. CDR3 nucleotides: TGTGCCAGCAGCTTGTCCCGTGACAGCTTCTACGAGCAGTACTTC.

This chain uses TRBV6-5 with TRBJ1-5; D ambiguous. Per the germline V gene, CDR1 is MNHEY and CDR2 is SVGAGI. The V and J ends lost 5 bases and 2 bases respectively, with 7 bases between them. The CDR3 runs 13 residues. The CDR3 here is CASSELGNQPQHF. In DNA form, the CDR3 reads TGTGCCAGCAGTGAACTTGGCAATCAGCCCCAGCATTTT.

This chain links TRBV21-1 with TRBJ1-5; the table's D call of TRBD1 was not tested on the DNA. TRBV21-1 is assigned pseudogene status. This CDR3 is 16 amino acids long. The CDR3 sequence: CASRKQGPDSNQPQHF. Here the CDR3 DNA reads TGTGCCAGCCGAAAACAGGGCCCCGATAGCAATCAGCCCCAGCATTTT.

This chain links TRBV9 with TRBJ2-3; D not resolved. With 0 bases removed from V and 0 bases from J, the gap between germline ends came to 11 bases. Germline V gives CDR1 SGDLS, CDR2 YYNGEE. This CDR3 comprises 16 residues. The CDR3, as DNA: TGTGCCAGCAGCGTAGGTGCCGGTACTAGCACAGATACGCAGTATTTT. This gives the protein CASSVGAGTSTDTQYF.

On this clone itself: One end of the junction varies from germline; a read error may be responsible. This sequence joins TRBV7-9 and TRBJ1-4; D perhaps matches TRBD1 (5 bases). Germline V gene sequence: CDR1 SEHNR, CDR2 FQNEAQ (reference sequence). The CDR3 totals 15 residues. CDR3 region: CSSSDIQPGLEKLFF. CDR3 bases: TGTTCCAGCAGCGACATACAGCCAGGGTTGGAAAAACTGTTTTTT.

The CDR3 here is CAWNAGLRDTQYF. The CDR3 DNA reads TGTGCCTGGAACGCGGGACTCCGTGATACGCAGTATTTT. The V call is TRBV30, the J call TRBJ2-3; D perhaps matches TRBD2 (6 bases). This CDR3 has 13 residues. V was trimmed by 4 bases and J by 6 bases, leaving 14 bases between them. In germline, CDR1 is GTSNPN, CDR2 SVGIG (reference sequence).

The chain uses TRBV5-1 and TRBJ2-3; maybe TRBD2 (6 bases). Trimming took 0 bases from V and 1 from J, leaving 9 bases between them. The CDR3 is made up of 15 amino acids. CDR1 is SGHRS, CDR2 YFSETQ, per germline. CDR3 region: CASSLEWGGTDTQYF. The CDR3 DNA reads TGCGCCAGCAGCTTGGAATGGGGGGGCACAGATACGCAGTATTTT.

The chain couples TRBV10-3 to TRBJ1-5; the D is unclear. Germline-derived CDR1 and CDR2 are ENHRY and SYGVKD. V gave up 0 bases and J gave up 2 bases, with 11 bases separating them. CDR3 length: 16 amino acids. The CDR3 DNA sequence: TGTGCCATCAGTGAGTCAGGGAGAAAGGGCAATCAGCCCCAGCATTTT. It is translated as CAISESGRKGNQPQHF.

The chain uses TRBV6-1 and TRBJ2-1, with no clear D. V lost 7 bases, J lost 5 bases, and 12 bases lay in between. This CDR3 contains 13 residues. CDR1 MNHNS and CDR2 SASEGT come from the germline V gene. The CDR3 here is CASTAKLNNEQFF. The CDR3 bases are TGTGCCAGCACCGCCAAACTTAACAATGAGCAGTTCTTC.

The sample holds one count of this clone. This chain links TRBV6-1 with TRBJ2-2; 8 bases are shared with TRBD1. The CDR3 consists of 15 residues. The V segment lost 3 bases and the J segment 4 bases; nucleotides outside the gene matches: 4. The germline gives CDR1 MNHNS, CDR2 SASEGT. The CDR3 loop reads CASSDGQGTTGELFF. As DNA, the CDR3 is TGTGCCAGCAGTGACGGACAGGGAACCACCGGGGAGCTGTTTTTT.

This chain uses TRBV5-4 with TRBJ2-3; tentative D call: TRBD2 (6 bases). V was shortened by 0 bases and J by 3 bases, with 8 bases between the two germline ends. The germline V gene encodes CDR1 SGHNT and CDR2 YYREEE (reference sequence). The CDR3 covers 14 residues. Here the CDR3 reads CASSLEGRTDTQYF. In nucleotides, the CDR3 is TGTGCCAGCAGCTTGGAAGGGAGGACAGATACGCAGTATTTT. Looking up the rest from reference TRBV5-4 and TRBJ2-3 gives the full variable domain: ETGVTQSPTHLIKTRGQQVTLRCSSQSGHNTVSWYQQALGQGPQFIFQYYREEENGRGNFPPRFSGLQFPNYSSELNVNALELDDSALYLCASSLEGRTDTQYFGPGTRLTVL.

This chain joins TRBV5-4 and TRBJ1-4, with TRBD1 identical over 9 bases. This CDR3 is built from 15 residues. Germline CDR1 SGHNT, CDR2 YYREEE (reference sequence). Trimming at V came to 0 bases and at J to 8 bases, leaving 5 bases not matched to a gene. The CDR3 DNA reads as TGTGCCAGCAGCTTGGACAGGGGGCAAGGGGAAAAACTGTTTTTT. Encoded protein: CASSLDRGQGEKLFF. The variable domain in full, with the rest retrieved from reference TRBV5-4 and TRBJ1-4, is ETGVTQSPTHLIKTRGQQVTLRCSSQSGHNTVSWYQQALGQGPQFIFQYYREEENGRGNFPPRFSGLQFPNYSSELNVNALELDDSALYLCASSLDRGQGEKLFFGSGTQLSVL.